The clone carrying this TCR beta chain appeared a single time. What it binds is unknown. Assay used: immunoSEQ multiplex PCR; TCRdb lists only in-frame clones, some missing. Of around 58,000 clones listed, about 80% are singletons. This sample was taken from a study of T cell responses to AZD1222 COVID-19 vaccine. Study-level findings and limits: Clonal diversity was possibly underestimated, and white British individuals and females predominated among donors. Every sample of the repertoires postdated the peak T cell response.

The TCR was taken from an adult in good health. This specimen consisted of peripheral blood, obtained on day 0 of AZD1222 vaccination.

The CDR3 loop reads CASSLGTSGIRYTGELFF. The CDR3 DNA is TGCGCCAGCAGCTTGGGGACTAGCGGGATTCGATACACCGGGGAGCTGTTTTTT. The V and J genes are TRBV5-1 and TRBJ2-2, with 12 bases identical to TRBD2. The CDR3 is 18 residues long. Germline V gene lookup returns CDR1 SGHRS and CDR2 YFSETQ. V was pared by 0 bases and J by 3 bases, with 6 bases of the junction left unmatched.